The clone carrying this T cell receptor (beta chain) has a handful of counts. The entry originates in a study of control samples from healthy donors and cancer patients. Germline CDR1 and CDR2: SNHLY and FYNNEI. Trimming pared 7 bases from V and 3 bases from J, leaving 22 bases between. The CDR3 is made up of 16 amino acids. The assay was immunoSEQ multiplex PCR, and TCRdb's table has in-frame clones only and misses some. Among under 200,000 clones, about 94% were seen once, and the ten largest hold more than 8%. The sequenced sample consisted of blood. The sequence derives from a woman in her thirties or forties in good health. This sequence joins TRBV2 and TRBJ2-7; no reliable D call. The CDR3 loop reads CASTERSVRIGYEQYF. CDR3 bases: TGTGCCAGCACCGAACGGTCGGTGAGGATAGGCTACGAGCAGTACTTC.